Here is one T cell receptor (beta chain) with its context. Its antigen is undetermined. This sample was taken from a study of Tregs in tolerant kidney transplant recipients. Assay used: immunoSEQ multiplex PCR; TCRdb lists only in-frame clones, some missing. The sample yields approximately 60,000 clones, around 87% seen once. Study-wide findings and caveats: Few patients were studied, so findings need validation in larger groups. Tregs expanded with activated donor B cells seemed most donor-specific.

Related graft donors supplied nonmyeloablative bone marrow transplants, and mixed chimerism was transient. CDR1 is GTSNPN and CDR2 is SVGIG in the germline V gene (reference sequence). The CDR3 runs to 14 residues. The material was CD4+ T cells from blood (PBMCs), obtained 6 months after the transplant. The chain has TRBV30 and TRBJ2-5; 7 bases agree with TRBD2. The end of the DNA fits TRBJ2-7 better, so the J call may be wrong. This TCR was sampled from a human patient who received a combined kidney and bone marrow transplant. Some of the T cells may derive from the graft donor. This CDR3 reads CAWSVSGGSYEQYF. In nucleotides, the CDR3 is TGTGCCTGGAGTGTATCGGGAGGCTCCTACGAGCAGTACTTC.